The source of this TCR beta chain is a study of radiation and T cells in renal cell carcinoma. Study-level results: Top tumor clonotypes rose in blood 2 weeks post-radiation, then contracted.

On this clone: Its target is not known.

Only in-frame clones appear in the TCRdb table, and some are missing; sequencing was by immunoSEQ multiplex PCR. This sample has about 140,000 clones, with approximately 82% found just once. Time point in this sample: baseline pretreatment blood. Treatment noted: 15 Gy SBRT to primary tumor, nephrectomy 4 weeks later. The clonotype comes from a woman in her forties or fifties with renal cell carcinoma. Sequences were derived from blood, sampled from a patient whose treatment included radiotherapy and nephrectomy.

The CDR3 nucleotides read TGTGCCAGCAGTGATCTCTTCTACGAGCAGTACTTC. Translation gives CASSDLFYEQYF. V gene TRBV6-1 combines with J gene TRBJ2-7; D gene ambiguous. This CDR3 comprises 12 residues. V was shortened by 3 bases and J by 3 bases, with 6 bases between the two germline ends. The V gene's germline CDR1 is MNHNS and CDR2 SASEGT.